Included here is one T cell receptor (beta chain) sequence, with context. Its antigen remains unidentified. The data were obtained in a study of shared clonotypes between healthy human individuals. Study-level information: Participating donors consisted of two women and a few men aged 18 to 49.

Here immunoSEQ multiplex PCR was the method, and the copy in TCRdb shows in-frame clones only, minus some. The repertoire holds nearly 2 million clones, with about 95% as singletons. The CDR3 is 13 residues long. The trim removed 6 bases at V and 5 bases at J, leaving 6 bases unmatched. Study-wide results and limits: Unshared clonotypes carried lower generation probabilities than those common to all four donors. Generally, naive subsets (rather than memory subsets) showed larger estimated richness.

Naive-designated CD8 cells lacked CD45RO, were positively enriched for CCR7, and omitted terminally differentiated effector memory CD45RA+ cells. Donors comprised healthy HIV-negative adults lacking recent acute infections or vaccinations. The sequence was collected from a man between 18 and 29 years old in good health. V is TRBV5-3 and J is TRBJ2-7, with 9 bases matching TRBD1. TRBV5-3 is reported as an ORF; its role is uncertain. Sequences were obtained from naive CD8+ T cells sorted from blood. CDR3 amino acids: CARIGTGSHEQYF. The CDR3 coding sequence is TGTGCCAGAATAGGGACAGGGTCACACGAGCAGTACTTC.